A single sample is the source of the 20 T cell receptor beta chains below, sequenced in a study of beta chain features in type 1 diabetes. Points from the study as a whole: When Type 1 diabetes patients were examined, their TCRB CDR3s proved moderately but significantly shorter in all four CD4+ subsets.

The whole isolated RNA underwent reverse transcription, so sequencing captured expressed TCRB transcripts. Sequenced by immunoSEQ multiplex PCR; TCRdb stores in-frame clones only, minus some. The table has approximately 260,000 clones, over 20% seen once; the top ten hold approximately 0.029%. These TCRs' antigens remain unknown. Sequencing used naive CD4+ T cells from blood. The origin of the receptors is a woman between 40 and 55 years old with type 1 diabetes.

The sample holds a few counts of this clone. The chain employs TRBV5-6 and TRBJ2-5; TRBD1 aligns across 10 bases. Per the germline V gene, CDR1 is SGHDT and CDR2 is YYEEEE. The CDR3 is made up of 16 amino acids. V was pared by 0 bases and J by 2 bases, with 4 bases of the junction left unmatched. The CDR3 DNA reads TGTGCCAGCAGCTTGGACCGGGACAGGGGACAAGAGACCCAGTACTTC. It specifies CASSLDRDRGQETQYF.

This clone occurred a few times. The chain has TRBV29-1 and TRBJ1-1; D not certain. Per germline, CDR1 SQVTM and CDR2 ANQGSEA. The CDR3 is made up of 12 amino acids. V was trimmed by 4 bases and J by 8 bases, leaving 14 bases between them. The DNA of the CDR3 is TGCAGCGTTGGCTCGACGCCACAGGAAGCTTTCTTT. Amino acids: CSVGSTPQEAFF.

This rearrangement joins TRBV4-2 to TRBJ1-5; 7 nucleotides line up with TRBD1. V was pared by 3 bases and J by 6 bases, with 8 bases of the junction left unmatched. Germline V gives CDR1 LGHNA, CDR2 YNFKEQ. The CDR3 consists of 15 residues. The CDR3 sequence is CASSQPEGASQPQHF. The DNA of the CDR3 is TGTGCCAGCAGCCAGCCTGAGGGGGCGAGTCAGCCCCAGCATTTT.

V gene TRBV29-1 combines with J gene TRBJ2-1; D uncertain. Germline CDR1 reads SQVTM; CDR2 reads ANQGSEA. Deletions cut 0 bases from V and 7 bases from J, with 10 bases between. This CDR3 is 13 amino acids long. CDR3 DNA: TGCAGCGTTGAAGACCAAATTCAAAATGAGCAGTTCTTC. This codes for CSVEDQIQNEQFF.

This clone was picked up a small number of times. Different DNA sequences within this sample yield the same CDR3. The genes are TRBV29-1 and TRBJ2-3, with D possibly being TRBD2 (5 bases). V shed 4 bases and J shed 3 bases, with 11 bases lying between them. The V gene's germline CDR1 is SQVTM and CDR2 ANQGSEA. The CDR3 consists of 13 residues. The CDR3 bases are TGCAGCGTTGGAGGGAGATTGACAGATACGCAGTATTTT. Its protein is CSVGGRLTDTQYF.

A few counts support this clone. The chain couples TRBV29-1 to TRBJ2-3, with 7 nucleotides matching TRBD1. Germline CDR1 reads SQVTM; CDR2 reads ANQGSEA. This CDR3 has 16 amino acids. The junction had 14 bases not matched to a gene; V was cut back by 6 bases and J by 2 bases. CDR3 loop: CSVQKGYRGPTDTQYF. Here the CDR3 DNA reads TGCAGCGTCCAAAAGGGCTACAGGGGCCCCACAGATACGCAGTATTTT.

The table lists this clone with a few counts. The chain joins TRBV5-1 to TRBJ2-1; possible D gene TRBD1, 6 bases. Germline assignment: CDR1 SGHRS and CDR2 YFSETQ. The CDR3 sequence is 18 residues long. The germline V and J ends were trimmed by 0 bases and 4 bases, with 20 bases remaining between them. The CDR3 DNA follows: TGCGCCAGCAGCTTGGTCCCTCTTACAGGGTTCTCATACAATGAGCAGTTCTTC. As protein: CASSLVPLTGFSYNEQFF.

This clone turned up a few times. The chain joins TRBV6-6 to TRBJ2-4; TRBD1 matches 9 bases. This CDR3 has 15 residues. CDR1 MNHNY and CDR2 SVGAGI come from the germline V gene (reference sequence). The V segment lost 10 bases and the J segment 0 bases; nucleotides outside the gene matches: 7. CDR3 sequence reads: CATGTGILAKNIQYF. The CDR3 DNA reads TGTGCCACCGGGACAGGGATTTTAGCCAAAAACATTCAGTACTTC.

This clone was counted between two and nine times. CDR3 nucleotide sequence: TGTGCCAGCAGTGAGTATCGGGGGATCGTCGCTGAAGCTTTCTTT. As protein: CASSEYRGIVAEAFF. The chain recombines TRBV2 with TRBJ1-1, with D tentatively TRBD1 (5 bases). This CDR3 is 15 amino acids long. The V gene lost 3 bases and the J gene lost 6 bases, with 17 bases spanning the gap. Germline V gene data show CDR1 as SNHLY and CDR2 as FYNNEI.

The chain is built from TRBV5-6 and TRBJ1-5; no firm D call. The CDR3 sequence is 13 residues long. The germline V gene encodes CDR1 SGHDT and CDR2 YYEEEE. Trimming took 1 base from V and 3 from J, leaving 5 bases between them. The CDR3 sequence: CASSLLANQPQHF. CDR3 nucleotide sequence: TGTGCCAGCAGCTTGTTAGCCAATCAGCCCCAGCATTTT.

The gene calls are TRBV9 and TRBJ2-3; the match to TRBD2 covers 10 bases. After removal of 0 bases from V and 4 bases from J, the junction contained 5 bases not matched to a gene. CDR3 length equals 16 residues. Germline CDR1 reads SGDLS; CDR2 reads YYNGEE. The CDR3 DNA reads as TGTGCCAGCAGCGTAGTTGAGCGGGGGGGCCCAGATACGCAGTATTTT. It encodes CASSVVERGGPDTQYF. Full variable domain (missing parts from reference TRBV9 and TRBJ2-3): DSGVTQTPKHLITATGQRVTLRCSPRSGDLSVYWYQQSLDQGLQFLIQYYNGEERAKGNILERFSAQQFPDLHSELNLSSLELGDSALYFCASSVVERGGPDTQYFGPGTRLTVL.

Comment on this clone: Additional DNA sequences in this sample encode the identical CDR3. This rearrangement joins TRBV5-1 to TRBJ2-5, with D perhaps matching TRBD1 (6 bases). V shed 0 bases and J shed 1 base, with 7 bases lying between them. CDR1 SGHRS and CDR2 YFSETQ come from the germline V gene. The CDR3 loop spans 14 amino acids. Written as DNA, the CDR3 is TGCGCCAGCAGCTTGGTAGGGGGCCAAGAGACCCAGTACTTC. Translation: CASSLVGGQETQYF.

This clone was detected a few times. The chain's CDR3 is CASRDDSRPDYGYTF. CDR3 in DNA: TGTGCCAGCAGAGACGACAGCCGTCCGGACTATGGCTACACCTTC. The V call is TRBV6-4, the J call TRBJ1-2; D is possibly TRBD1 (5 bases). The CDR3 consists of 15 residues. V lost 6 bases and J 3 bases, leaving 17 bases between the germline ends. CDR1 and CDR2 (germline): MRHNA, SNTAGT.

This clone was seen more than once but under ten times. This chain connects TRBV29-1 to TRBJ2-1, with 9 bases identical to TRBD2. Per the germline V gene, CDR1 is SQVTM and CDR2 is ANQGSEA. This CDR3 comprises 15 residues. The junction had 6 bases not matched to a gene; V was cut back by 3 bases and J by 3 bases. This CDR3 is CSVDGTSTLYNEQFF. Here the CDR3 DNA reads TGCAGCGTTGACGGGACTAGCACCCTCTACAATGAGCAGTTCTTC.

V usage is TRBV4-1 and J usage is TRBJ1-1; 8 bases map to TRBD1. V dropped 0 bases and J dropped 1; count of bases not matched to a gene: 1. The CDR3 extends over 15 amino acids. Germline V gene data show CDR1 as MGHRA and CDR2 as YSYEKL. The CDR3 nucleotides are TGCGCCAGCAGCCAAGAGGGGACAGGGAACACTGAAGCTTTCTTT. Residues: CASSQEGTGNTEAFF.

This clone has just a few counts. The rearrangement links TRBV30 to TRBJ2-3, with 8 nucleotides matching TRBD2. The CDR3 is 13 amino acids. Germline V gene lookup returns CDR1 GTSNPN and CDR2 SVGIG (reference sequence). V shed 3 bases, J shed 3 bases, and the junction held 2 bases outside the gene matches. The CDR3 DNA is TGTGCCTGGAGCCTAGCGGGTACAGATACGCAGTATTTT. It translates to CAWSLAGTDTQYF.

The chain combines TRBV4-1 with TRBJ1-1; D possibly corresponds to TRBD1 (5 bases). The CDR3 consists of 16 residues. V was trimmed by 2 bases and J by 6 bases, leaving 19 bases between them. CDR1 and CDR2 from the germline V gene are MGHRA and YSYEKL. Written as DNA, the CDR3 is TGCGCCAGCAGCCAAACGAGAACGGGGGAAAGGCCTGAAGCTTTCTTT. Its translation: CASSQTRTGERPEAFF.

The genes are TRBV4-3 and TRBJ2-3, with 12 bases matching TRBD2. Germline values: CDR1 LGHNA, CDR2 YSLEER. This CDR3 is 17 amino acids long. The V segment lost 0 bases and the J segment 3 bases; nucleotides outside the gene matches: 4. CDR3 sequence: CASSQDTSGGTTDTQYF. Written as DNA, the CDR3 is TGCGCCAGCAGCCAAGATACTAGCGGGGGGACAACAGATACGCAGTATTTT.

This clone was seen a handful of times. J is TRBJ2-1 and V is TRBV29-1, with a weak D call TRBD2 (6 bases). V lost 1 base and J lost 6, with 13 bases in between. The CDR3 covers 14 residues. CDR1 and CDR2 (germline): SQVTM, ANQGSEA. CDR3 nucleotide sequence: TGCAGCGTTGAAGCCTCAGTGGGGGGCAATGAGCAGTTCTTC. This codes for CSVEASVGGNEQFF.

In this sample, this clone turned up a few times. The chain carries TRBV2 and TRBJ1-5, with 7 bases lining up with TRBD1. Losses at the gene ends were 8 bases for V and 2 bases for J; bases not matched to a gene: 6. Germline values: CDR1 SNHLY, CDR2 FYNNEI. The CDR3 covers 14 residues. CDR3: CASGRGEGNQPQHF. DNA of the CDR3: TGTGCCAGCGGCAGGGGGGAGGGCAATCAGCCCCAGCATTTT.